One T cell receptor beta chain is described in this entry. Reverse transcription of about 0.45 to 1 ug RNA used random hexamers. TCRdb itself ran the immunoSEQ multiplex PCR reads through MiXCR, one entry per CDR3 protein. This sample yields 170,000 or so distinct CDR3 sequences, of which approximately 95% are seen a single time; less than 0.2% belongs to the top ten. V was pared by 4 bases and J by 8 bases, with 15 bases between. The CDR3 spans 13 residues. Germline V gives CDR1 SGHNT, CDR2 YYREEE (reference sequence). The data stem from a study of CD8 T cells in Susac syndrome. The sample consisted of CD8+ T cells from PBMCs. The chain has TRBV5-4 and TRBJ1-2; the D gene is possibly TRBD1 (5 bases). This sequence was found in a human donor with multiple sclerosis. CDR3 protein: CASSRGTERGYTF. DNA for the CDR3: TGTGCCAGCAGCCGTGGGACCGAAAGGGGCTACACCTTC. Full variable domain (missing parts from reference TRBV5-4 and TRBJ1-2): ETGVTQSPTHLIKTRGQQVTLRCSSQSGHNTVSWYQQALGQGPQFIFQYYREEENGRGNFPPRFSGLQFPNYSSELNVNALELDDSALYLCASSRGTERGYTFGSGTRLTVV.